Shown below are 22 T cell receptor beta chains from a single sample sequenced in a study of cytomegalovirus exposure and HLA in healthy donors. The PCR had 60 Vbeta and 13 Jbeta primers. TCRdb's table, derived via immunoSEQ multiplex PCR, lists solely in-frame clones and lacks some. Of about 180,000 clones detected, almost 85% appear once; the ten largest clones hold approximately 0.98%. Sequencing was done on a sample of PBMCs. These TCRs come from a man aged 30 to 45 in good health and CMV-seronegative.

The chain couples TRBV19 to TRBJ1-4; TRBD1 aligns across 8 bases. Looked up from germline, CDR1 is LNHDA and CDR2 is SQIVND (reference sequence). This CDR3 has 15 amino acids. With 5 bases clipped from V and 8 bases from J, the junction kept 10 bases outside the gene matches. The CDR3 DNA is TGTGCCAGTAGTCCCAGGACAGGGATGGGGGAAAAACTGTTTTTT. Encoded protein: CASSPRTGMGEKLFF.

The V call is TRBV7-3, the J call TRBJ1-4, with D unresolved. The V and J ends lost 1 base and 3 bases respectively, with 9 bases between them. This CDR3 region has 15 residues. The germline V gene has CDR1 SGHTA and CDR2 FQGTGA. The CDR3 loop reads CASSLRGGANEKLFF. The CDR3, as DNA: TGTGCCAGCAGCTTAAGGGGAGGTGCTAATGAAAAACTGTTTTTT.

This clone showed up just once. J is TRBJ2-1 and V is TRBV27, with D possibly being TRBD2 (6 bases). V lost 8 bases and J lost 0, with 23 bases in between. CDR3 length: 18 residues. The germline V gene has CDR1 MNHEY and CDR2 SMNVEV (reference sequence). The CDR3 coding sequence is TGTGCCAGCCCGAAATCTCGGACTACAAGATTCTCCTACAATGAGCAGTTCTTC. It codes for CASPKSRTTRFSYNEQFF.

The chain recombines TRBV10-2 with TRBJ1-6, with 9 bases aligning to TRBD1. V was pared by 1 base and J by 10 bases, with 5 bases of the junction left unmatched. Germline lookup yields CDR1 WSHSY and CDR2 SAAADI. This CDR3 is 15 amino acids long. The chain's CDR3 is CASSELGQGGSPLHF. CDR3 coding DNA: TGCGCCAGCAGTGAGTTGGGACAGGGTGGGTCACCCCTCCACTTT.

The gene calls are TRBV7-9 and TRBJ2-1; D not resolved. The germline V gene has CDR1 SEHNR and CDR2 FQNEAQ (reference sequence). This CDR3 contains 12 residues. Trimming left V 3 bases short and J 3 bases short, with 3 bases between. DNA for the CDR3: TGTGCCAGCAGCTTCCTCTACAATGAGCAGTTCTTC. This encodes CASSFLYNEQFF.

This sequence joins TRBV7-2 and TRBJ1-2; no firm D call. The CDR3 runs to 13 residues. V was pared by 5 bases and J by 4 bases, with 11 bases between. Per germline, CDR1 SGHTA and CDR2 FQGNSA. CDR3 region: CASSRREAYGYTF. CDR3 bases: TGTGCCAGCAGCCGTCGGGAAGCCTATGGCTACACCTTC.

This chain connects TRBV7-2 to TRBJ2-5; 9 bases are shared with TRBD2. This CDR3 region has 14 residues. The germline V gene encodes CDR1 SGHTA and CDR2 FQGNSA. Trimming cost V 3 bases and J 5 bases; bases outside gene matches: 4. CDR3 region: CASSLAGGAETQYF. In DNA, the CDR3 is TGTGCCAGCAGCTTGGCGGGGGGGGCGGAGACCCAGTACTTC.

J is TRBJ2-6 and V is TRBV7-7; D unclear. The CDR3 runs to 14 residues. Germline V gene lookup returns CDR1 SSHAT and CDR2 FNYEAQ (reference sequence). Trimming removed 4 bases from V and 2 bases from J, with 6 bases in between. CDR3 residues: CASSSSAGANVLTF. CDR3 in DNA: TGTGCCAGCAGCTCCTCGGCTGGGGCCAACGTCCTGACTTTC. The full variable domain, with the rest looked up from reference TRBV7-7 and TRBJ2-6, is GAGVSQSPRYKVTKRGQDVTLRCDPISSHATLYWYQQALGQGPEFLTYFNYEAQPDKSGLPSDRFSAERPEGSISTLTIQRTEQRDSAMYRCASSSSAGANVLTFGAGSRLTVL.

This sequence joins TRBV6-5 and TRBJ2-5; 8 bases map to TRBD2. J gave up 10 bases and V 6 bases, and 7 bases lay outside the gene matches. CDR1 is MNHEY, CDR2 SVGAGI, per germline. This CDR3 comprises 12 residues. In DNA, the CDR3 is TGTGCCAGCAGCCCGAATCGGGGGGGCCAGTACTTC. Its translation is CASSPNRGGQYF.

This clone appeared a few times. J is TRBJ2-1 and V is TRBV5-1; the match to TRBD1 covers 8 bases. Germline CDR1 and CDR2: SGHRS and YFSETQ. The length of the CDR3 is 15 residues. With 0 bases clipped from V and 7 bases from J, the junction kept 6 bases outside the gene matches. The CDR3 sequence is CASSLEAGGINEQFF. In DNA form, the CDR3 reads TGCGCCAGCAGCTTGGAGGCAGGGGGCATAAATGAGCAGTTCTTC. Supplemented by reference TRBV5-1 and TRBJ2-1, the full variable domain reads KAGVTQTPRYLIKTRGQQVTLSCSPISGHRSVSWYQQTPGQGLQFLFEYFSETQRNKGNFPGRFSGRQFSNSRSEMNVSTLELGDSALYLCASSLEAGGINEQFFGPGTRLTVL.

In DNA, the CDR3 is TGTGCCAGCAGTGGGGTAGCAACAGATACGCAGTATTTT. This gives the protein CASSGVATDTQYF. The rearrangement uses TRBV2 and TRBJ2-3, with D unclear. The CDR3 contains 13 residues. V was pared by 4 bases and J by 3 bases, with 8 bases between. Germline CDR1 is SNHLY and CDR2 is FYNNEI.

The chain carries TRBV5-6 and TRBJ2-5, with 9 bases lining up with TRBD1. Germline CDR1 and CDR2: SGHDT and YYEEEE. V shed 5 bases and J 2 bases; nucleotides not matched to a gene: 4. The CDR3 sequence is 14 residues long. CDR3 nucleotide sequence: TGTGCCAGCAGTTGGGACAGGGCACAAGAGACCCAGTACTTC. Protein: CASSWDRAQETQYF.

The V call is TRBV30, the J call TRBJ1-5; the D gene is possibly TRBD1 (6 bases). The CDR3 is made up of 15 amino acids. The germline gives CDR1 GTSNPN, CDR2 SVGIG (reference sequence). V was trimmed by 2 bases and J by 3 bases, leaving 14 bases between them. The CDR3 protein is CAWSPSGHNNQPQHF. CDR3 in DNA: TGTGCCTGGAGTCCCTCGGGACACAACAATCAGCCCCAGCATTTT.

The chain joins TRBV28 to TRBJ2-4, with 10 bases that match TRBD2. The CDR3 extends over 14 amino acids. Unmatched junction bases numbered 4, after V lost 6 bases and J lost 5 bases. CDR1 MDHEN and CDR2 SYDVKM come from the germline V gene. CDR3 sequence reads: CASRGTSEQNIQYF. In DNA form, the CDR3 reads TGTGCCAGCAGAGGGACTAGCGAACAAAACATTCAGTACTTC.

The V and J genes are TRBV18 and TRBJ2-1, with 7 nucleotides matching TRBD2. There are 15 residues in the CDR3. Germline V lookup: CDR1 KGHSH, CDR2 LQKENI. J was trimmed by 6 bases and V by 8 bases; bases with no gene match: 13. CDR3 protein: CASHVTRLAGNEQFF. CDR3 in DNA: TGTGCCAGCCACGTGACAAGATTAGCGGGCAATGAGCAGTTCTTC.

This chain links TRBV30 with TRBJ2-1; 16 bases match TRBD2. V was clipped by 4 bases and J by 7 bases; unmatched bases: 10. The CDR3 is made up of 17 amino acids. The germline V gene has CDR1 GTSNPN and CDR2 SVGIG (reference sequence). The CDR3 bases are TGTGCCTGGACAGGGACTAGCGGGAGGGCTGTGGGGAATGAGCAGTTCTTC. Translation: CAWTGTSGRAVGNEQFF.

The rearrangement uses TRBV5-1 and TRBJ2-7, with 7 bases lining up with TRBD2. Per the germline V gene, CDR1 is SGHRS and CDR2 is YFSETQ. The CDR3 has 14 amino acids. V shed 5 bases, J shed 2 bases, and the junction held 7 bases outside the gene matches. The CDR3 DNA follows: TGCGCCAGCAGTGGCGGGGGTCTAACCTACGAGCAGTACTTC. It encodes CASSGGGLTYEQYF. The full variable domain, in which reference TRBV5-1 and TRBJ2-7 provide the parts outside the CDR3, is KAGVTQTPRYLIKTRGQQVTLSCSPISGHRSVSWYQQTPGQGLQFLFEYFSETQRNKGNFPGRFSGRQFSNSRSEMNVSTLELGDSALYLCASSGGGLTYEQYFGPGTRLTVT.

This clone has only one observation. The rearrangement uses TRBV27 and TRBJ2-7; D might be TRBD1 (6 bases). The V and J ends lost 4 bases and 7 bases respectively, with 11 bases between them. The CDR3 sequence is 12 residues long. CDR1 and CDR2 (germline): MNHEY, SMNVEV (reference sequence). The CDR3 DNA reads as TGTGCCAGCAGTTCTAACAGGGATGAGCAGTACTTC. Translated, it gives CASSSNRDEQYF.

This chain joins TRBV6-5 and TRBJ1-2; no firm D call. The CDR3 sequence is 14 residues long. V lost 0 bases and J lost 0, with 5 bases in between. Germline V gives CDR1 MNHEY, CDR2 SVGAGI. Written as DNA, the CDR3 is TGTGCCAGCAGTTACTCGGCAGCTAACTATGGCTACACCTTC. This gives the protein CASSYSAANYGYTF.

The V call is TRBV9, the J call TRBJ2-7; TRBD2 agrees at 8 bases. CDR3 length: 14 amino acids. V lost 3 bases to trimming and J lost 0 bases; unmatched junction nucleotides: 2. CDR1 and CDR2 (germline): SGDLS, YYNGEE. CDR3 region: CASSERGSSYEQYF. CDR3 coding DNA: TGTGCCAGCAGCGAGCGGGGGAGCTCCTACGAGCAGTACTTC.

The chain combines TRBV18 with TRBJ1-4; no firm D call. CDR3 size: 15 residues. V gave up 4 bases and J gave up 6 bases, with 15 bases separating them. Germline-derived CDR1 and CDR2 are KGHSH and LQKENI. CDR3 coding DNA: TGTGCCAGCTCACACGGGAGCGGGAGAGATGAAAAACTGTTTTTT. It specifies CASSHGSGRDEKLFF.

The J gene is TRBJ1-1, the V gene TRBV10-1, with 8 bases lining up with TRBD1. Looked up from germline, CDR1 is WNHNN and CDR2 is SYGVQD (reference sequence). Trimming cost V 4 bases and J 3 bases; bases outside gene matches: 7. The CDR3 extends over 15 amino acids. CDR3 region: CASSADRDGYTEAFF. DNA of the CDR3: TGCGCCAGCAGTGCGGACAGGGACGGTTACACTGAAGCTTTCTTT.